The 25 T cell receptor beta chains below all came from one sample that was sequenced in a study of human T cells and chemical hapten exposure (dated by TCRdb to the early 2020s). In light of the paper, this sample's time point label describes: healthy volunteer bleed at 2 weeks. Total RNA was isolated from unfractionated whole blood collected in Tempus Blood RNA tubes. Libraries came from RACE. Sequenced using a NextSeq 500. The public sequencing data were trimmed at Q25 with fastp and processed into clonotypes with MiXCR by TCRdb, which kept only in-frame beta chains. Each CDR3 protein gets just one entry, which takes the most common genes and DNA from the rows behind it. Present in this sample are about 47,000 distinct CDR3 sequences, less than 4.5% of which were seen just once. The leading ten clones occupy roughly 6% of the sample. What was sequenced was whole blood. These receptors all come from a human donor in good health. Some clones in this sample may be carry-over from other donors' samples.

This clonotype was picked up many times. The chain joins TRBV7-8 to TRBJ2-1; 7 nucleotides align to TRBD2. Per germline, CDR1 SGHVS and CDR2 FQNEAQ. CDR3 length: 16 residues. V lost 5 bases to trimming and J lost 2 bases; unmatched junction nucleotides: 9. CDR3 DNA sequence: TGTGCCAGCAGCCCCGTCCGGGCGGGAGCCTACAATGAGCAGTTCTTC. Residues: CASSPVRAGAYNEQFF.

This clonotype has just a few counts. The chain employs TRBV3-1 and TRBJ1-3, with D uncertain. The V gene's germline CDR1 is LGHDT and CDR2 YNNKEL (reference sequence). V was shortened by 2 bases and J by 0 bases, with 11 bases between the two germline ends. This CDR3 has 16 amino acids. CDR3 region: CASSQLFGSSGNTIYF. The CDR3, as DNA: TGTGCCAGCAGCCAATTATTTGGGAGCTCTGGAAACACCATATATTTT.

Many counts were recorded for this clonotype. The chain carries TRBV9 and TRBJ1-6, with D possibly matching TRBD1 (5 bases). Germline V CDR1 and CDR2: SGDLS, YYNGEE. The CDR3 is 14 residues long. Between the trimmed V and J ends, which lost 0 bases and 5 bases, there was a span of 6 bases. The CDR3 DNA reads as TGTGCCAGCAGCGTAGCACAGGATAATTCACCCCTCCACTTT. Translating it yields CASSVAQDNSPLHF.

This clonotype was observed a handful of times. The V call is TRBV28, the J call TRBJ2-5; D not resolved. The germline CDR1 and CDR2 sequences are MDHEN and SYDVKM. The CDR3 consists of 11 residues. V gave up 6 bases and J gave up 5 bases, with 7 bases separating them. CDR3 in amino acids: CASSPAETQYF. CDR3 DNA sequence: TGTGCCAGCAGCCCGGCCGAGACCCAGTACTTC.

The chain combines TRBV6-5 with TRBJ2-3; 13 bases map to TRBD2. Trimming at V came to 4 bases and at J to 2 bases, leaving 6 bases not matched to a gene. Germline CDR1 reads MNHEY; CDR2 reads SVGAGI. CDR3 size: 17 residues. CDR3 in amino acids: CASSSFGLAGDTDTQYF. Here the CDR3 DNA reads TGTGCCAGCAGTTCATTCGGACTAGCGGGAGACACAGATACGCAGTATTTT.

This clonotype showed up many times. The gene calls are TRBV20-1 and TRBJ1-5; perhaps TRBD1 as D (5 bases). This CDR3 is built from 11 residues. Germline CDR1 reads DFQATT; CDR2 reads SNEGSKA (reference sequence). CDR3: CVLGHNQPQHF. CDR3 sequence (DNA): TGCGTGCTGGGGCACAATCAGCCCCAGCATTTT.

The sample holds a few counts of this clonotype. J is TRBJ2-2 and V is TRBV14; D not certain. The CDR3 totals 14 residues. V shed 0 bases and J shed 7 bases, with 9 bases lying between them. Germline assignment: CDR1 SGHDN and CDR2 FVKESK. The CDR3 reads CASSQESGFGELFF. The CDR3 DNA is TGTGCCAGCAGCCAAGAATCGGGCTTCGGGGAGCTGTTTTTT.

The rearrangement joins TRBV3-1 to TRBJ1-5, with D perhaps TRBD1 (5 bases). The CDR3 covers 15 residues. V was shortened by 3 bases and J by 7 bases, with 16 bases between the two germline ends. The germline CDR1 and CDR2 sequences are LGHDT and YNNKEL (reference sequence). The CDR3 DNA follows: TGTGCCAGCAGCCAGGGACGGTCCCACTCGCAGCCCCAGCATTTT. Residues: CASSQGRSHSQPQHF. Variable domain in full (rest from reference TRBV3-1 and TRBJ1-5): DTAVSQTPKYLVTQMGNDKSIKCEQNLGHDTMYWYKQDSKKFLKIMFSYNNKELIINETVPNRFSPKSPDKAHLNLHINSLELGDSAVYFCASSQGRSHSQPQHFGDGTRLSIL.

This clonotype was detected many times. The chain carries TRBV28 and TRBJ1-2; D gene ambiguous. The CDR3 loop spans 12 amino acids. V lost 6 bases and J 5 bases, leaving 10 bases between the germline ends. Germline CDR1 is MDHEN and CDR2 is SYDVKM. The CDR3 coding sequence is TGTGCCAGCAGCTCGAATTCGTATGGCTACACCTTC. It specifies CASSSNSYGYTF.

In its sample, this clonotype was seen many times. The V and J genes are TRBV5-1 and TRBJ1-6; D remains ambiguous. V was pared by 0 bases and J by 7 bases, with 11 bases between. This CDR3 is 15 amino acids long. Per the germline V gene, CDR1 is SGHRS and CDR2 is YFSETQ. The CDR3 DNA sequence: TGCGCCAGCAGCTTGGCCGGCGGATCCAATTCACCCCTCCACTTT. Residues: CASSLAGGSNSPLHF.

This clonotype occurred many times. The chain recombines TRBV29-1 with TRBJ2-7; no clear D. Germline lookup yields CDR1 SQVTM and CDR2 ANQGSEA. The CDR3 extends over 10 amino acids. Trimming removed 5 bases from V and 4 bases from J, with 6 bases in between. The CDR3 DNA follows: TGCAGCGTTCTAGATTACGAGCAGTACTTC. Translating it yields CSVLDYEQYF.

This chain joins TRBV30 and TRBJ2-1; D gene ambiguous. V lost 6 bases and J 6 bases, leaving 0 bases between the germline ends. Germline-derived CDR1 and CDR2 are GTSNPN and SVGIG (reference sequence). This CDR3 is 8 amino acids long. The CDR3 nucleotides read TGTGCCTGCAATGAGCAGTTCTTC. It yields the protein CACNEQFF.

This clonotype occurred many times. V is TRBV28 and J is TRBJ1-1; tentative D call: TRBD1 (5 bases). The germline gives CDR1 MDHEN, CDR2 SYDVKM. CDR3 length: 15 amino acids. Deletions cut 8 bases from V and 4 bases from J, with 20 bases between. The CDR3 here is CASLGDGVIGTEAFF. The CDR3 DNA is TGTGCCAGCCTAGGGGACGGGGTAATCGGCACTGAAGCTTTCTTT.

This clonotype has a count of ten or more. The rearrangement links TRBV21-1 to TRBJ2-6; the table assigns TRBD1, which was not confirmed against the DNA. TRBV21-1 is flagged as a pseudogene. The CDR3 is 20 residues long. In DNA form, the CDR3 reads TGTGCCAGCAGCGCTCGCAGGGGACCCAGACGAGAATCTGGGGCCAACGTCCTGACTTTC. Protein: CASSARRGPRRESGANVLTF.

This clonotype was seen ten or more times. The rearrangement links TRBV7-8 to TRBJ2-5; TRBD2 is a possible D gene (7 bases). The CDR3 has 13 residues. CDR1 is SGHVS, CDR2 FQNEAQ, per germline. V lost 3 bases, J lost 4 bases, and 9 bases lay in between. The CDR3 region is CASSLAGAETQYF. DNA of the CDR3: TGTGCCAGCAGCTTGGCGGGGGCAGAGACCCAGTACTTC.

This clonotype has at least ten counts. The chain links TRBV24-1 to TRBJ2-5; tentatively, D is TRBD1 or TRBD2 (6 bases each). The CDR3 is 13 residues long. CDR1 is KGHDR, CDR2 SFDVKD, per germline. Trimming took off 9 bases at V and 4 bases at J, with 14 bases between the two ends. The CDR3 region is CATGGGERETQYF. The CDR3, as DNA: TGTGCCACCGGAGGGGGAGAGAGAGAGACCCAGTACTTC.

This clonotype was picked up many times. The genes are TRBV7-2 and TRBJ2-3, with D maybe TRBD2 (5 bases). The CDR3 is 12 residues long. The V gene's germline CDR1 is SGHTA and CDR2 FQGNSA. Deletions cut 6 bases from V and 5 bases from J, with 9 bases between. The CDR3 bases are TGTGCCAGCAGGCCGGGAAGAGATACGCAGTATTTT. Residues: CASRPGRDTQYF.

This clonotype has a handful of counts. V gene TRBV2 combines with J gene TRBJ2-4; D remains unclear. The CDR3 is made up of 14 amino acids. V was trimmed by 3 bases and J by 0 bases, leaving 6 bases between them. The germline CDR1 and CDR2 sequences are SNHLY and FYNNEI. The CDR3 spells CASSDRLAKNIQYF. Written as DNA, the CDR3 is TGTGCCAGCAGTGACAGACTAGCCAAAAACATTCAGTACTTC.

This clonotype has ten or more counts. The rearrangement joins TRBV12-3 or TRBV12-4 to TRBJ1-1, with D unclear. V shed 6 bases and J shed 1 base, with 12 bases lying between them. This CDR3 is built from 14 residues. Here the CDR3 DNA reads TGTGCCAGCAGCACCGACTCACCGAACACTGAAGCTTTCTTT. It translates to CASSTDSPNTEAFF.

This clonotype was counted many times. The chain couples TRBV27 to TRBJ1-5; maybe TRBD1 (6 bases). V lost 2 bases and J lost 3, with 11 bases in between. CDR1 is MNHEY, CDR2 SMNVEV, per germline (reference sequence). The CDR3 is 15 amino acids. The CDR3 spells CASSLAGAYNQPQHF. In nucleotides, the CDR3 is TGTGCCAGCAGTTTAGCAGGGGCCTACAATCAGCCCCAGCATTTT.

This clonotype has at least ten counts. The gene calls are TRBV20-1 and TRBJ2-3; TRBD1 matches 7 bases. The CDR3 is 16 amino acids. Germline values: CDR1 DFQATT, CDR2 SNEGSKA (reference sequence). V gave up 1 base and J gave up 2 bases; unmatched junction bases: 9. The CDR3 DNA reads TGCAGTGCTAGAGCCGGGGCAGGGGGTGCCACAGATACGCAGTATTTT. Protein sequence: CSARAGAGGATDTQYF.

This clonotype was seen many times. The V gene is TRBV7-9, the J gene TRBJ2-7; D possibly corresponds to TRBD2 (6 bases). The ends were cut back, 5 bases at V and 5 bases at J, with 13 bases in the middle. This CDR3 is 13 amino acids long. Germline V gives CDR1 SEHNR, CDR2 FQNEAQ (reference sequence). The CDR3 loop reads CASSLRDFHEQYF. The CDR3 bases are TGTGCCAGCAGCCTACGGGACTTCCACGAGCAGTACTTC.

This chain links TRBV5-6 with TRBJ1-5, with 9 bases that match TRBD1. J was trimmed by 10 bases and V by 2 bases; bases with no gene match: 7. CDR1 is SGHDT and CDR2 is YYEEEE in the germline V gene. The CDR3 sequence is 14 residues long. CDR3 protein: CASSFRDRASPQHF. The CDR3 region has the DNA TGTGCCAGCAGCTTCCGGGACAGGGCATCACCCCAGCATTTT.

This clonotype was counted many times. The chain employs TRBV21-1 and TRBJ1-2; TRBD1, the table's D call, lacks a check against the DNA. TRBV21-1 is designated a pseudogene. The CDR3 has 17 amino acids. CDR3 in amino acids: CASSRYSGTPSNDGYTF. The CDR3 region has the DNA TGTGCCAGCAGCAGGTACTCCGGGACCCCGAGTAATGATGGCTACACCTTC.

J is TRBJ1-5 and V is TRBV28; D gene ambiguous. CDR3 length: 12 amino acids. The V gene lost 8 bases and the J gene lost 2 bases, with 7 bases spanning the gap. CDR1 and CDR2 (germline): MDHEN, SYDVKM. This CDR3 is CASWGGNQPQHF. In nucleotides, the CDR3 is TGTGCCAGCTGGGGAGGCAATCAGCCCCAGCATTTT.